This T cell receptor (beta chain) was identified during a study of blood T cell repertoires in COVID-19. The participants were between roughly 18 and 89 years old and came from under 25 US areas. Cohort assignment relied on participant-reported clinical history. Cohort 3 donors were reported recovered after two negative PCRs, clearance, or symptom resolution. Looked up from germline, CDR1 is SGHTA and CDR2 is FQGNSA. Trimming took 4 bases from V and 2 from J, leaving 15 bases between them. The CDR3 covers 15 residues. Authors' processing steps: Counts of nucleated cells, estimated from reference gene primer amplification, were obtained. Clones were read by immunoSEQ multiplex PCR, and TCRdb kept only the in-frame ones, dropping some. The V and J calls and clone size were taken over from that table, and D and trimming were inferred from the DNA. Found here are roughly 290,000 clones, roughly 85% of them singletons; the top ten hold 6% to 6.5%.

The genes are TRBV7-2 and TRBJ2-7; D is perhaps TRBD1 (6 bases). The receptor was isolated from a woman in her forties who had recovered from COVID-19. The sample was PBMCs or T cells enriched from blood (not recorded which). As DNA, the CDR3 is TGTGCCAGCAGCTCTACAGGGATCCAACCCTACGAGCAGTACTTC. Translating gives CASSSTGIQPYEQYF.